A selection of T cell receptor beta chains follows, all from one sample in a study of blood T cells in healthy people across ages. One entry per CDR3 protein, called by TCRdb with MiXCR from the 5' RACE reads. The sample lists around 1,900,000 distinct CDR3 sequences; about 39% were seen once. Sequenced: blood. Receptors were obtained from a human donor in good health. Each CDR3 is given with its conserved first and last residue. Fields, in order: CDR3 length, D gene, V gene, J gene, clone size, CDR3 protein, CDR3 DNA. The D gene is left open where the match is weak. Where a row states a size, it is once, few, many or the class of an expanded clone; other rows omit it.

cdr3_length: 16; d_call: TRBD1; v_call: TRBV7-6; j_call: TRBJ1-1; clone_size: NA; cdr3_aa: CASSLVGQGSNTEAFF; cdr3_nt: TGTGCCAGCAGCTTAGTGGGACAGGGGTCGAACACTGAAGCTTTCTTT
cdr3_length: 14; d_call: NA; v_call: TRBV7-6; j_call: TRBJ2-7; clone_size: few; cdr3_aa: CASSPTVGPYEQYF; cdr3_nt: TGTGCCAGCAGCCCGACCGTGGGCCCCTACGAGCAGTACTTC
cdr3_length: 14; d_call: NA; v_call: TRBV7-2; j_call: TRBJ1-5; clone_size: NA; cdr3_aa: CASSLEVMGGPQHF; cdr3_nt: TGTGCCAGCAGCTTAGAAGTCATGGGGGGGCCCCAGCATTTT
cdr3_length: 14; d_call: NA; v_call: TRBV20-1; j_call: TRBJ2-3; clone_size: once; cdr3_aa: CSARDPQQGDTQYF; cdr3_nt: TGCAGTGCTAGAGATCCACAGCAGGGAGATACGCAGTATTTT
cdr3_length: 14; d_call: NA; v_call: TRBV4-2; j_call: TRBJ1-1; clone_size: NA; cdr3_aa: CASSQDGGSTEAFF; cdr3_nt: TGTGCCAGCAGCCAAGATGGGGGGAGTACTGAAGCTTTCTTT
cdr3_length: 11; d_call: NA; v_call: TRBV20-1; j_call: TRBJ1-2; clone_size: NA; cdr3_aa: CSTTGQYGYTF; cdr3_nt: TGCAGTACTACAGGACAGTATGGCTACACCTTC
cdr3_length: 15; d_call: TRBD2; v_call: TRBV12-3/TRBV12-4; j_call: TRBJ2-3; clone_size: NA; cdr3_aa: CASSFRRGGSDTQYF; cdr3_nt: TGTGCCAGCAGTTTTCGGCGGGGGGGGTCAGATACGCAGTATTTT
cdr3_length: 14; d_call: TRBD1; v_call: TRBV7-9; j_call: TRBJ1-6; clone_size: many; cdr3_aa: CASSLGQDNSPLHF; cdr3_nt: TGTGCCAGCAGCTTGGGACAGGATAATTCACCCCTCCACTTT
cdr3_length: 16; d_call: NA; v_call: TRBV4-3; j_call: TRBJ2-3; clone_size: NA; cdr3_aa: CASSRVGPGSTDTQYF; cdr3_nt: TGCGCCAGCAGCCGAGTCGGCCCGGGAAGCACAGATACGCAGTATTTT
cdr3_length: 15; d_call: NA; v_call: TRBV5-1; j_call: TRBJ1-1; clone_size: few; cdr3_aa: CASSLVAREDTEAFF; cdr3_nt: TGCGCCAGCAGCTTGGTCGCCAGGGAGGACACTGAAGCTTTCTTT
cdr3_length: 15; d_call: NA; v_call: TRBV5-6; j_call: TRBJ2-4; clone_size: few; cdr3_aa: CASSLRAVPKNIQYF; cdr3_nt: TGTGCCAGCAGCTTGAGGGCGGTACCCAAAAACATTCAGTACTTC
cdr3_length: 13; d_call: NA; v_call: TRBV7-2; j_call: TRBJ1-4; clone_size: few; cdr3_aa: CAGRWDHNEKLFF; cdr3_nt: TGTGCCGGCAGATGGGACCATAATGAAAAACTGTTTTTT
cdr3_length: 15; d_call: TRBD2; v_call: TRBV12-5; j_call: TRBJ2-5; clone_size: NA; cdr3_aa: CASATGLAAGGTQYF; cdr3_nt: TGTGCTAGTGCCACTGGACTAGCGGCCGGGGGGACCCAGTACTTC
cdr3_length: 13; d_call: NA; v_call: TRBV2; j_call: TRBJ1-2; clone_size: NA; cdr3_aa: CAGSRDLNYGYTF; cdr3_nt: TGTGCCGGATCCCGGGACCTAAACTATGGCTACACCTTC
cdr3_length: 15; d_call: TRBD1; v_call: TRBV12-3/TRBV12-4; j_call: TRBJ1-2; clone_size: NA; cdr3_aa: CASSLGQRHWLGYTF; cdr3_nt: TGTGCCAGCAGTCTGGGACAGCGACATTGGCTTGGCTACACCTTC
cdr3_length: 13; d_call: NA; v_call: TRBV21-1; j_call: TRBJ1-6; clone_size: few; cdr3_aa: CARKGKVDSPLHF; cdr3_nt: TGTGCCAGGAAAGGGAAGGTAGATTCACCCCTCCACTTT
cdr3_length: 15; d_call: NA; v_call: TRBV5-1; j_call: TRBJ2-1; clone_size: once; cdr3_aa: CASSFDQTVYNEQFF; cdr3_nt: TGCGCCAGCAGCTTTGACCAGACGGTCTACAATGAGCAGTTCTTC
cdr3_length: 15; d_call: TRBD1; v_call: TRBV6-1; j_call: TRBJ2-1; clone_size: NA; cdr3_aa: CATSIDRGLFNEQFF; cdr3_nt: TGTGCCACCTCGATAGACAGGGGGCTTTTTAATGAGCAGTTCTTC
cdr3_length: 10; d_call: NA; v_call: TRBV30; j_call: TRBJ2-5; clone_size: NA; cdr3_aa: CAWGLVKQYF; cdr3_nt: TGTGCCTGGGGCTTAGTGAAGCAGTACTTC
cdr3_length: 15; d_call: NA; v_call: TRBV20-1; j_call: TRBJ2-7; clone_size: NA; cdr3_aa: CSAFGLGGGSYEQYF; cdr3_nt: TGCAGTGCCTTCGGGCTAGGGGGGGGGTCATACGAGCAGTACTTC
cdr3_length: 14; d_call: NA; v_call: TRBV7-2; j_call: TRBJ2-2; clone_size: many; cdr3_aa: CASSLRGGTGELFF; cdr3_nt: TGTGCCAGCAGCTTAAGGGGAGGAACCGGGGAGCTGTTTTTT
cdr3_length: 15; d_call: TRBD1; v_call: TRBV20-1; j_call: TRBJ1-2; clone_size: NA; cdr3_aa: CSAEDTGRGPYGYTF; cdr3_nt: TGCAGTGCTGAAGATACAGGGAGGGGGCCTTATGGCTACACCTTC
cdr3_length: 18; d_call: TRBD2; v_call: TRBV20-1; j_call: TRBJ2-1; clone_size: few; cdr3_aa: CSARDLAGGGSSYNEQFF; cdr3_nt: TGCAGTGCTAGAGATCTTGCGGGGGGCGGGAGCTCCTACAATGAGCAGTTCTTC
cdr3_length: 15; d_call: NA; v_call: TRBV12-3/TRBV12-4; j_call: TRBJ1-2; clone_size: NA; cdr3_aa: CASSPRVPGEGGYTF; cdr3_nt: TGTGCCAGCAGCCCTAGGGTTCCAGGGGAGGGTGGCTACACCTTC
cdr3_length: 14; d_call: TRBD2; v_call: TRBV20-1; j_call: TRBJ2-5; clone_size: NA; cdr3_aa: CSARDHLAGLEQYF; cdr3_nt: TGCAGTGCTAGAGATCACCTAGCGGGGCTGGAGCAGTACTTC
cdr3_length: 13; d_call: NA; v_call: TRBV10-3; j_call: TRBJ1-2; clone_size: few; cdr3_aa: CAIALETAYGYTF; cdr3_nt: TGTGCCATCGCCCTGGAGACAGCCTATGGCTACACCTTC
cdr3_length: 17; d_call: TRBD1; v_call: TRBV4-2; j_call: TRBJ1-6; clone_size: NA; cdr3_aa: CASSQVGADRENSPLHF; cdr3_nt: TGTGCCAGCAGCCAAGTGGGGGCCGACAGGGAGAATTCACCCCTCCACTTT
cdr3_length: 14; d_call: NA; v_call: TRBV20-1; j_call: TRBJ1-4; clone_size: NA; cdr3_aa: CSASSGDTNEKLFF; cdr3_nt: TGCAGTGCTAGTAGCGGAGATACTAATGAAAAACTGTTTTTT
cdr3_length: 15; d_call: NA; v_call: TRBV7-2; j_call: TRBJ2-2; clone_size: NA; cdr3_aa: CASSSFQGRTGELFF; cdr3_nt: TGTGCCAGCAGCTCCTTCCAGGGTCGCACCGGGGAGCTGTTTTTT
cdr3_length: 16; d_call: TRBD2; v_call: TRBV11-3; j_call: TRBJ2-5; clone_size: NA; cdr3_aa: CASRPHSGGAVETQYF; cdr3_nt: TGTGCCAGCAGACCCCATAGCGGGGGGGCCGTAGAGACCCAGTACTTC
cdr3_length: 15; d_call: TRBD2; v_call: TRBV11-2; j_call: TRBJ2-7; clone_size: NA; cdr3_aa: CATASTSGPSYEQYF; cdr3_nt: TGTGCCACCGCGAGTACTAGCGGTCCTTCCTACGAGCAGTACTTC
cdr3_length: 16; d_call: NA; v_call: TRBV25-1; j_call: TRBJ2-3; clone_size: many; cdr3_aa: CASSEPGQSSTDTQYF; cdr3_nt: TGTGCCAGCAGTGAACCCGGACAGTCCAGCACAGATACGCAGTATTTT
cdr3_length: 16; d_call: NA; v_call: TRBV9; j_call: TRBJ2-1; clone_size: NA; cdr3_aa: CASSVGGGPTYNEQFF; cdr3_nt: TGTGCCAGCAGCGTAGGAGGGGGGCCCACCTACAATGAGCAGTTCTTC
cdr3_length: 14; d_call: NA; v_call: TRBV29-1; j_call: TRBJ1-2; clone_size: few; cdr3_aa: CSVARGARDYGYTF; cdr3_nt: TGCAGCGTTGCAAGGGGGGCGCGAGACTATGGCTACACCTTC
cdr3_length: 14; d_call: NA; v_call: TRBV20-1; j_call: TRBJ2-3; clone_size: NA; cdr3_aa: CSARYSQGTDTQYF; cdr3_nt: TGCAGTGCTAGGTACTCCCAAGGCACAGATACGCAGTATTTT
cdr3_length: 14; d_call: TRBD1; v_call: TRBV10-3; j_call: TRBJ2-1; clone_size: NA; cdr3_aa: CAISDPGQSNEQFF; cdr3_nt: TGTGCCATCAGTGATCCGGGACAGAGCAATGAGCAGTTCTTC
cdr3_length: 19; d_call: NA; v_call: TRBV4-2; j_call: TRBJ2-5; clone_size: NA; cdr3_aa: CASSQERWLQGPLQETQYF; cdr3_nt: TGTGCCAGCAGCCAAGAGAGATGGTTGCAGGGACCACTCCAAGAGACCCAGTACTTC
cdr3_length: 17; d_call: NA; v_call: TRBV5-6; j_call: TRBJ1-2; clone_size: few; cdr3_aa: CASSSPGSWGENYGYTF; cdr3_nt: TGTGCCAGCAGCTCACCTGGTAGTTGGGGAGAGAACTATGGCTACACCTTC
cdr3_length: 16; d_call: NA; v_call: TRBV7-9; j_call: TRBJ2-4; clone_size: NA; cdr3_aa: CASSLGGARAKNIQYF; cdr3_nt: TGTGCCAGCAGCTTAGGTGGGGCCAGAGCCAAAAACATTCAGTACTTC
cdr3_length: 13; d_call: TRBD1; v_call: TRBV29-1; j_call: TRBJ2-1; clone_size: NA; cdr3_aa: CCVVETTGIEQFF; cdr3_nt: TGCTGCGTTGTAGAAACGACAGGGATTGAGCAGTTCTTC
cdr3_length: 13; d_call: NA; v_call: TRBV10-3; j_call: TRBJ2-1; clone_size: few; cdr3_aa: CAIMSGADNEQFF; cdr3_nt: TGTGCCATCATGTCCGGCGCCGACAATGAGCAGTTCTTC
cdr3_length: 12; d_call: NA; v_call: TRBV6-5; j_call: TRBJ1-4; clone_size: NA; cdr3_aa: CASGEGGEKLFF; cdr3_nt: TGTGCCAGCGGGGAGGGAGGGGAAAAACTGTTTTTT
cdr3_length: 15; d_call: TRBD1; v_call: TRBV5-1; j_call: TRBJ1-1; clone_size: NA; cdr3_aa: CASSAGTDLNTEAFF; cdr3_nt: TGCGCCAGCAGCGCAGGGACAGACCTGAACACTGAAGCTTTCTTT
cdr3_length: 15; d_call: TRBD1; v_call: TRBV20-1; j_call: TRBJ2-5; clone_size: few; cdr3_aa: CSARDPQGSGETQYF; cdr3_nt: TGCAGTGCTAGAGACCCACAGGGGTCGGGAGAGACCCAGTACTTC
cdr3_length: 14; d_call: TRBD2; v_call: TRBV20-1; j_call: TRBJ2-1; clone_size: NA; cdr3_aa: CSAKRGTAYNEQFF; cdr3_nt: TGCAGTGCTAAGCGGGGGACCGCCTACAATGAGCAGTTCTTC
cdr3_length: 14; d_call: NA; v_call: TRBV2; j_call: TRBJ2-6; clone_size: NA; cdr3_aa: CASSQEVGANVLTF; cdr3_nt: TGTGCCAGCAGTCAGGAAGTTGGGGCCAACGTCCTGACTTTC
cdr3_length: 15; d_call: NA; v_call: TRBV6-6; j_call: TRBJ1-5; clone_size: NA; cdr3_aa: CASRLTGNSNQPQHF; cdr3_nt: TGTGCCAGCAGATTGACGGGGAATAGCAATCAGCCCCAGCATTTT
cdr3_length: 14; d_call: NA; v_call: TRBV28; j_call: TRBJ2-7; clone_size: NA; cdr3_aa: CASSSRASRGEQYF; cdr3_nt: TGTGCCAGCAGCTCACGGGCCTCCAGGGGCGAGCAGTACTTC
cdr3_length: 12; d_call: NA; v_call: TRBV20-1; j_call: TRBJ2-5; clone_size: NA; cdr3_aa: CSARPPQETQYF; cdr3_nt: TGCAGTGCTAGACCGCCCCAAGAGACCCAGTACTTC
cdr3_length: 16; d_call: NA; v_call: TRBV4-3; j_call: TRBJ2-1; clone_size: NA; cdr3_aa: CASSQDRRKNYNEQFF; cdr3_nt: TGCGCCAGCAGCCAAGATCGGCGGAAGAACTACAATGAGCAGTTCTTC